This TCR beta chain was identified in a study of T cell responses to AZD1222 COVID-19 vaccine. Whole-study results and caveats: Most donors were white British and more were female, and clonal diversity was possibly underestimated.

The CDR3 is made up of 15 amino acids. The V and J ends lost 6 bases and 4 bases, in that order; junction bases with no gene match: 4. CDR1 and CDR2 from the germline V gene are SGHTA and FQGTGA. Libraries were prepared by immunoSEQ multiplex PCR; TCRdb keeps only in-frame clonotypes and omits some of them. The top ten hold 1.5% to 2% of the sample, which has roughly 150,000 clones, roughly 88% seen once. As to this clone: As yet, its antigen is unknown.

Second doses at about 4 or about 12 weeks were pooled. This chain joins TRBV7-3 and TRBJ1-6, with 9 positions matching TRBD1. The sequencing here drew on peripheral blood, taken 28 days after the second AZD1222 dose. This TCR was recovered from an adult who received the AZD1222 COVID-19 vaccine. The CDR3 DNA sequence: TGTGCCAGCAGGTCCGGACAGGGGTATAATTCACCCCTCCACTTT. It translates to CASRSGQGYNSPLHF.